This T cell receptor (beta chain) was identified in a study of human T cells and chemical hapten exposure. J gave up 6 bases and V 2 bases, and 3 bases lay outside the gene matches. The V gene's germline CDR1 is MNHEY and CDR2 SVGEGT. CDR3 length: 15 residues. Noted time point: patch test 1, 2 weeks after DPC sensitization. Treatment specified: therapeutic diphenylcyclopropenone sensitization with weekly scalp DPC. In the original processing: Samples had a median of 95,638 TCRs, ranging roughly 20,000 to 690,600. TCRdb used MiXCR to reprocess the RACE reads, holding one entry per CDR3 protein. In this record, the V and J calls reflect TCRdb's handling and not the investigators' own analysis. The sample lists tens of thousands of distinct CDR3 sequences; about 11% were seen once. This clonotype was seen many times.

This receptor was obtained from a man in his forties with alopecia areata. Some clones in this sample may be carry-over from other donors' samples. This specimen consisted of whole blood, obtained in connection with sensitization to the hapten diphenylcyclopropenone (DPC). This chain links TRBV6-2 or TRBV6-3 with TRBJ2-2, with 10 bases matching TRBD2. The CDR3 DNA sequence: TGTGCCAGCAGTTACACTAGCGGGACCGCCGGGGAGCTGTTTTTT. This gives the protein CASSYTSGTAGELFF.